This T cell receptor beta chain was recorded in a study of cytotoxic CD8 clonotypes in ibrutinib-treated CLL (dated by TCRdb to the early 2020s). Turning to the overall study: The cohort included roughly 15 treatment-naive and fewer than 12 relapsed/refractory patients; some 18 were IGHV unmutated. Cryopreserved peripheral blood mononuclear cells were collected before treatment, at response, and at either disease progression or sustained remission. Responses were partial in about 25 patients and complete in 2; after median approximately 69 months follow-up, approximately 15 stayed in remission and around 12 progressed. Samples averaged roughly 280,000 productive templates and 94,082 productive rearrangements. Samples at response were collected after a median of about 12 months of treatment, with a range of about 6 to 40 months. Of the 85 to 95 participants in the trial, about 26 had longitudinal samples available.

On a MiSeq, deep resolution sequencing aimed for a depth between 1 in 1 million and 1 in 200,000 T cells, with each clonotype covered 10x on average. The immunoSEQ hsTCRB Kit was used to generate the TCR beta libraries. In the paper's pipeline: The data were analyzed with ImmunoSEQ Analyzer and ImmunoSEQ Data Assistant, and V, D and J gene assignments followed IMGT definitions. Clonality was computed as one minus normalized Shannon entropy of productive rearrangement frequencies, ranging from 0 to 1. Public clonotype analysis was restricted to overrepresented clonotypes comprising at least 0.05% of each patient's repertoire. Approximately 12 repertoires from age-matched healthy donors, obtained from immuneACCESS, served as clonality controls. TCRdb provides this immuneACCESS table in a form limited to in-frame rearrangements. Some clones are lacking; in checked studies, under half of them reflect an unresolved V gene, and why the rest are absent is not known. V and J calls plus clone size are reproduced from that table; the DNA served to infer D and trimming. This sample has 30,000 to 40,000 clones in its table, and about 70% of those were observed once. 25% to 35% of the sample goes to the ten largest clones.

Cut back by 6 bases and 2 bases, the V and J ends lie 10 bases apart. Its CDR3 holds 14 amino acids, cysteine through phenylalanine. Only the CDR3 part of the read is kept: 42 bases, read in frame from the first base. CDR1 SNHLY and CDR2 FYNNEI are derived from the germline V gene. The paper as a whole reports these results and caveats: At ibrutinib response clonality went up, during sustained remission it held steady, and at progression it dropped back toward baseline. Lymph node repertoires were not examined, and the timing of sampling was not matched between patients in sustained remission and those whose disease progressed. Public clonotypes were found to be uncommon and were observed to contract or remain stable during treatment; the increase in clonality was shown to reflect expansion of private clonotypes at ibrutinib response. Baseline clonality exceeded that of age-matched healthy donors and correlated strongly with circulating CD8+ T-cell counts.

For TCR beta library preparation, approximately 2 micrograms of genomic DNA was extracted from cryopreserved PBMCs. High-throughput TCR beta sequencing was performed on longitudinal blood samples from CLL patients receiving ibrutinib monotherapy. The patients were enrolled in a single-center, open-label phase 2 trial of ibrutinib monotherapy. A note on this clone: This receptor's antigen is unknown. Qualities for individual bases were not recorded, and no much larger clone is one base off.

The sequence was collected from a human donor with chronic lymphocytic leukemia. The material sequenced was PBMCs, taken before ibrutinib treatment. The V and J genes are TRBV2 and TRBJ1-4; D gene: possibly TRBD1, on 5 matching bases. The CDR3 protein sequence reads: CASSPGLTNEKLFF. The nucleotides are TGTGCCAGCAGCCCAGGGTTGACTAATGAAAAACTGTTTTTT.